This TCR beta chain was recorded in a study of cytomegalovirus exposure and HLA in healthy donors. This PCR relied on a set of 60 Vbeta primers and 13 Jbeta primers. Libraries were prepared by immunoSEQ multiplex PCR; TCRdb keeps only in-frame clonotypes and omits some of them. The data contain tens of thousands of clones, about 80% of them seen just once; the ten biggest clones take up 6.3%. Germline loops: CDR1 SNHLY, CDR2 FYNNEI. Trimming removed 4 bases at V and 1 base at J, with 10 bases between. The CDR3 has 14 amino acids. Study-wide results and limits: Most TCR sequences showed up rarely, but some public TCRs showed up in many donors.

This clone came up a few times. No antigen is known for it. Other DNA sequences within the sample encode an identical CDR3. The sequencing input was PBMCs. The genes are TRBV2 and TRBJ1-1, with D tentatively TRBD1 (5 bases). The source is a man aged 50 or older in good health and CMV-seronegative. CDR3 DNA: TGTGCCAGCAGTGTCCAGGGTGGGAACACTGAAGCTTTCTTT. This translates into CASSVQGGNTEAFF.